This T cell receptor (beta chain) emerged from a study of patients and donors after allogeneic stem cell transplantation. This clonotype was observed many times. One entry per CDR3 protein, called by TCRdb with MiXCR from the RT-PCR reads. The sample lists 87,000 or so distinct CDR3 sequences; around 5% were seen once. Sequencing was performed on blood, either unsorted or a sorted T cell fraction (not recorded which). This sequence was found in a human donor who was either an allogeneic HSCT recipient or a stem cell or donor lymphocyte infusion donor (not recorded which). It is not recorded whose cells these are; they may come from a transplant donor.

The CDR3, as DNA: TGCGCCAGCAGTTTCGGGACAGGGGGCAATGAGCAGTTCTTC. Amino acids: CASSFGTGGNEQFF. This rearrangement joins TRBV5-1 to TRBJ2-1, with 11 bases fitting TRBD1. J was trimmed by 6 bases and V by 5 bases; bases with no gene match: 4. The CDR3 spans 14 residues. Germline V lookup: CDR1 SGHRS, CDR2 YFSETQ.